The 30 T cell receptor beta chains listed next were all sequenced from one sample in a study of control samples from healthy donors and cancer patients. TCRdb's table, derived via immunoSEQ multiplex PCR, lists solely in-frame clones and lacks some. The sample lists under 150,000 clones, about nine tenths seen once, with over 7.5% in the top ten. Input material: blood. The receptors were sampled from a man in his forties in good health.

The gene calls are TRBV6-2 or TRBV6-3 and TRBJ1-5; D perhaps matches TRBD1 (5 bases). In germline, CDR1 is MNHEY, CDR2 SVGEGT. V gave up 5 bases and J gave up 1 base, with 18 bases separating them. CDR3 length: 17 residues. As DNA, the CDR3 is TGTGCCAGCAGTGCGGCGGGGCGGGGAGCGAGCAATCAGCCCCAGCATTTT. This gives the protein CASSAAGRGASNQPQHF.

This chain connects TRBV18 to TRBJ1-3; unclear D gene. Germline CDR1 reads KGHSH; CDR2 reads LQKENI. The V gene lost 3 bases and the J gene lost 0 bases, with 6 bases spanning the gap. This CDR3 is 14 amino acids long. Written as DNA, the CDR3 is TGTGCCAGCTCACCTAACCGCTCTGGAAACACCATATATTTT. Translating gives CASSPNRSGNTIYF. Together with reference TRBV18 and TRBJ1-3, the CDR3 gives the full variable domain: NAGVMQNPRHLVRRRGQEARLRCSPMKGHSHVYWYRQLPEEGLKFMVYLQKENIIDESGMPKERFSAEFPKEGPSILRIQQVVRGDSAAYFCASSPNRSGNTIYFGEGSWLTVV.

In its sample, this clone was seen a few times. The CDR3 here is CASSARDRGGTDTQYF. The CDR3, as DNA: TGTGCCAGCAGCGCCAGGGACAGGGGCGGCACAGATACGCAGTATTTT. The V call is TRBV7-8, the J call TRBJ2-3, with 10 nucleotides matching TRBD1. The trim removed 5 bases at V and 1 base at J, leaving 6 bases unmatched. The CDR3 contains 16 residues. Germline CDR1 reads SGHVS; CDR2 reads FQNEAQ.

J is TRBJ2-1 and V is TRBV5-5; D is undetermined. Germline CDR1 reads SGHKS; CDR2 reads YYEKEE (reference sequence). The CDR3 runs to 12 residues. The V and J ends lost 2 bases and 7 bases respectively, with 7 bases between them. In DNA, the CDR3 is TGTGCCAGCAGCTTCGCGGTAAATGAGCAGTTCTTC. This translates into CASSFAVNEQFF.

The chain employs TRBV24-1 and TRBJ1-5; D is unresolved. Germline V gene lookup returns CDR1 KGHDR and CDR2 SFDVKD. The CDR3 is made up of 12 amino acids. Trimming stripped 4 bases from V and 7 bases from J, with 7 bases between. CDR3 in amino acids: CATSEGEQPQHF. In nucleotides, the CDR3 is TGTGCCACCAGTGAGGGTGAACAGCCCCAGCATTTT.

The chain recombines TRBV18 with TRBJ2-7, with TRBD1 identical over 12 bases. The V segment lost 3 bases and the J segment 0 bases; nucleotides outside the gene matches: 3. This CDR3 is 16 amino acids long. Germline-derived CDR1 and CDR2 are KGHSH and LQKENI. The CDR3 DNA follows: TGTGCCAGCTCACCCGGGACAGGGGGCGCCTCCTACGAGCAGTACTTC. Translated: CASSPGTGGASYEQYF.

The V call is TRBV30, the J call TRBJ1-5, with D possibly being TRBD1 (6 bases). This CDR3 spans 16 amino acids. Looked up from germline, CDR1 is GTSNPN and CDR2 is SVGIG (reference sequence). Deletions cut 3 bases from V and 3 bases from J, with 18 bases between. The CDR3 spells CAWRVQGFSHNQPQHF. CDR3 nucleotide sequence: TGTGCCTGGAGGGTACAGGGTTTCTCTCACAATCAGCCCCAGCATTTT.

This chain links TRBV10-2 with TRBJ2-7, with D perhaps TRBD2 (5 bases). Trimming stripped 2 bases from V and 6 bases from J, with 8 bases between. Germline lookup yields CDR1 WSHSY and CDR2 SAAADI. The CDR3 runs 12 residues. CDR3 coding DNA: TGCGCCAGCAGTGAGGCAGCGGCCGAGCAGTACTTC. It is translated as CASSEAAAEQYF.

This chain connects TRBV11-3 to TRBJ2-3; possible D gene TRBD2, 6 bases. Trimming left V 5 bases short and J 2 bases short, with 11 bases between. Germline V CDR1 and CDR2: SGHNT, YENEEA. CDR3 length equals 14 residues. The chain's CDR3 is CASSVAANTDTQYF. CDR3 bases: TGTGCCAGCAGCGTAGCGGCGAACACAGATACGCAGTATTTT. The full variable domain, with the rest looked up from reference TRBV11-3 and TRBJ2-3, is EAGVVQSPRYKIIEKKQPVAFWCNPISGHNTLYWYLQNLGQGPELLIRYENEEAVDDSQLPKDRFSAERLKGVDSTLKIQPAELGDSAVYLCASSVAANTDTQYFGPGTRLTVL.

V and J are TRBV7-8 and TRBJ1-2; TRBD1 agrees at 8 bases. Germline trimming cut 4 bases from V and 9 bases from J; bases unmatched to any gene: 10. Germline CDR1 SGHVS, CDR2 FQNEAQ. The CDR3 consists of 14 residues. CDR3 coding DNA: TGTGCCAGCAGCTCGGAGGACAGGGCGATTCGCTACACCTTC. It codes for CASSSEDRAIRYTF.

The chain has TRBV30 and TRBJ1-5; a weak D match, TRBD1 (5 bases). Trimming left V 5 bases short and J 3 bases short, with 11 bases between. This CDR3 comprises 13 residues. Germline CDR1 GTSNPN, CDR2 SVGIG (reference sequence). The CDR3 region is CAWYGTPNQPQHF. CDR3 sequence (DNA): TGTGCCTGGTACGGGACGCCCAATCAGCCCCAGCATTTT.

DNA for the CDR3: TGTGCCAGCAGCCCCGGACGTGTGCAGACAGATACGCAGTATTTT. The encoded protein is CASSPGRVQTDTQYF. The J gene is TRBJ2-3, the V gene TRBV11-3; no clear D gene. This CDR3 is built from 15 residues. CDR1 is SGHNT, CDR2 YENEEA, per germline. V gave up 5 bases and J gave up 3 bases, with 15 bases separating them.

The CDR3 sequence: CASRDLTGENSPLHF. DNA of the CDR3: TGTGCCAGCAGAGACCTGACAGGGGAAAATTCACCCCTCCACTTT. The V gene is TRBV25-1, the J gene TRBJ1-6; 8 bases are a match to TRBD1. Per the germline V gene, CDR1 is MGHDK and CDR2 is SYGVNS. The CDR3 covers 15 residues. V dropped 6 bases and J dropped 7; count of bases not matched to a gene: 8.

V is TRBV2 and J is TRBJ2-2, with D possibly being TRBD2 (6 bases). Trimming left V 1 base short and J 6 bases short, with 21 bases between. Germline V gives CDR1 SNHLY, CDR2 FYNNEI. The CDR3 is made up of 18 amino acids. The CDR3 is CASSEGPHGGWGAGELFF. CDR3 nucleotides: TGTGCCAGCAGTGAAGGTCCCCACGGGGGATGGGGAGCCGGGGAGCTGTTTTTT.

As DNA, the CDR3 is TGTGCCAGTAGTCGGGACATCAATCAGCCCCAGCATTTT. This sequence encodes CASSRDINQPQHF. J is TRBJ1-5 and V is TRBV19; TRBD1 might be the D (6 bases). There are 13 residues in the CDR3. Germline CDR1 is LNHDA and CDR2 is SQIVND (reference sequence). The V end was cut by 5 bases, the J end by 3 bases, with 8 bases between.

The chain is built from TRBV7-2 and TRBJ1-5; 10 bases fit TRBD1. Germline values: CDR1 SGHTA, CDR2 FQGNSA. J lost 4 bases, V lost 5 bases, and 8 bases had no gene match. This CDR3 contains 16 residues. The CDR3 spells CASSRTGGLINQPQHF. Written as DNA, the CDR3 is TGTGCCAGCAGCCGGACAGGGGGTTTAATAAATCAGCCCCAGCATTTT.

V and J are TRBV5-1 and TRBJ2-3; D gene ambiguous. The CDR3 is made up of 16 amino acids. V was clipped by 4 bases and J by 3 bases, with 18 bases between them. Germline loops: CDR1 SGHRS, CDR2 YFSETQ. Here the CDR3 DNA reads TGCGCCAGCAGCCCCCGGACCGTTGATCTTACAGATACGCAGTATTTT. It translates to CASSPRTVDLTDTQYF.

The gene calls are TRBV7-3 and TRBJ1-1, with 10 bases that match TRBD1. In germline, CDR1 is SGHTA, CDR2 FQGTGA. This CDR3 comprises 13 residues. Trimming took 8 bases from V and 6 from J; bases not matched to a gene: 6. The CDR3, as DNA: TGTGCCAGCGGGGACAGGGGACGGGCTGAAGCTTTCTTT. Translating gives CASGDRGRAEAFF.

The chain couples TRBV4-1 to TRBJ1-2; D is ambiguous. V was pared by 4 bases and J by 3 bases, with 9 bases between. CDR3 length: 13 amino acids. From germline, CDR1 is MGHRA and CDR2 YSYEKL. The CDR3 spells CASSLSGDYGYTF. The CDR3 nucleotides are TGCGCCAGCAGCCTAAGCGGCGACTATGGCTACACCTTC.

The chain employs TRBV3-1 (or the pseudogene TRBV3-2) and TRBJ2-7; 8 bases are a match to TRBD1. CDR3 size: 16 residues. Unmatched junction bases numbered 8, after V lost 1 base and J lost 3 bases. In germline, CDR1 is LGHDT, CDR2 YNNKEL (reference sequence). The CDR3 coding sequence is TGTGCCAGCAGCCAAGGTGGGGCCGGACAGGGCTACGAGCAGTACTTC. Translation: CASSQGGAGQGYEQYF.

The rearrangement uses TRBV24-1 and TRBJ2-1, with D unresolved. Germline assignment: CDR1 KGHDR and CDR2 SFDVKD. Between the trimmed V and J ends, which lost 4 bases and 0 bases, there was a span of 6 bases. The CDR3 extends over 14 amino acids. CDR3 sequence (DNA): TGTGCCACCAGTGAAGGGCTCTCCTACAATGAGCAGTTCTTC. Translated, it gives CATSEGLSYNEQFF.

V usage is TRBV10-3 and J usage is TRBJ2-7; D is unclear. The CDR3 is made up of 12 amino acids. Germline V CDR1 and CDR2: ENHRY, SYGVKD. V was clipped by 6 bases and J by 0 bases, with 6 bases between them. As DNA, the CDR3 is TGTGCCATCAGATCAGGCTCCTACGAGCAGTACTTC. Amino acid sequence: CAIRSGSYEQYF.

The rearrangement links TRBV5-8 to TRBJ2-7; D gene uncertain. Trimming took off 1 base at V and 4 bases at J, with 12 bases between the two ends. Germline V gene sequence: CDR1 SGHTS, CDR2 YDEGEE. The CDR3 is made up of 14 amino acids. In DNA, the CDR3 is TGTGCCAGCAGCTTGAGGATCCTGTATTACGAGCAGTACTTC. This codes for CASSLRILYYEQYF.

V and J are TRBV4-1 and TRBJ1-3; 7 bases match TRBD1. J was trimmed by 0 bases and V by 0 bases; bases with no gene match: 5. The CDR3 consists of 17 residues. From germline, CDR1 is MGHRA and CDR2 YSYEKL. CDR3 DNA: TGCGCCAGCAGCCAAGATCTAGGGACAGTCTCTGGAAACACCATATATTTT. This gives the protein CASSQDLGTVSGNTIYF.

The J gene is TRBJ2-5, the V gene TRBV7-3; D is tentatively TRBD1 or TRBD2 (5 bases each). This CDR3 is built from 13 residues. The V end was cut by 0 bases, the J end by 5 bases, with 7 bases between. The germline V gene encodes CDR1 SGHTA and CDR2 FQGTGA. CDR3 coding DNA: TGTGCCAGCAGCTTAACCAGGGACGAGACCCAGTACTTC. The encoded protein is CASSLTRDETQYF.

Comment on this clone: This same CDR3 is encoded by further DNA sequences in the sample. This chain uses TRBV29-1 with TRBJ1-1; D unclear. Trimming took 4 bases from V and 1 from J, leaving 7 bases between them. The CDR3 runs to 12 residues. CDR1 is SQVTM and CDR2 is ANQGSEA in the germline V gene. Here the CDR3 reads CSVGPGNTEAFF. The CDR3 nucleotides are TGCAGCGTTGGTCCAGGGAACACTGAAGCTTTCTTT.

The chain joins TRBV5-4 to TRBJ1-2; tentatively, D is TRBD1 (5 bases). CDR1 and CDR2 from the germline V gene are SGHNT and YYREEE (reference sequence). V gave up 4 bases and J gave up 4 bases, with 17 bases separating them. The CDR3 contains 15 residues. Written as DNA, the CDR3 is TGTGCCAGCAGCCCCCGGGGCGAGTCTGTCTATGGCTACACCTTC. This codes for CASSPRGESVYGYTF.

The chain is built from TRBV7-6 and TRBJ1-1, with D maybe TRBD1 (6 bases). The CDR3 has 13 amino acids. The germline V and J ends were trimmed by 3 bases and 3 bases, with 8 bases remaining between them. Germline V lookup: CDR1 SGHVS, CDR2 FNYEAQ. The CDR3 region is CASSFYRDTEAFF. CDR3 bases: TGTGCCAGCAGCTTTTACAGGGACACTGAAGCTTTCTTT.

The chain recombines TRBV29-1 with TRBJ1-2; 7 positions agree with TRBD1. Trimming at V came to 4 bases and at J to 4 bases, leaving 6 bases not matched to a gene. The length of the CDR3 is 13 residues. Germline lookup yields CDR1 SQVTM and CDR2 ANQGSEA. The CDR3: CSVARQGGYGYTF. The CDR3 coding sequence is TGCAGCGTTGCTAGACAGGGCGGCTATGGCTACACCTTC.

CDR3 in amino acids: CASRHTSGGANEQFF. The DNA of the CDR3 is TGCGCCAGCAGGCATACTAGCGGGGGGGCAAATGAGCAGTTCTTC. V and J are TRBV10-2 and TRBJ2-1; 13 nucleotides line up with TRBD2. The CDR3 length is 15 residues. Trimming removed 6 bases from V and 7 bases from J; junction bases left unmatched: 6. CDR1 is WSHSY and CDR2 is SAAADI in the germline V gene.